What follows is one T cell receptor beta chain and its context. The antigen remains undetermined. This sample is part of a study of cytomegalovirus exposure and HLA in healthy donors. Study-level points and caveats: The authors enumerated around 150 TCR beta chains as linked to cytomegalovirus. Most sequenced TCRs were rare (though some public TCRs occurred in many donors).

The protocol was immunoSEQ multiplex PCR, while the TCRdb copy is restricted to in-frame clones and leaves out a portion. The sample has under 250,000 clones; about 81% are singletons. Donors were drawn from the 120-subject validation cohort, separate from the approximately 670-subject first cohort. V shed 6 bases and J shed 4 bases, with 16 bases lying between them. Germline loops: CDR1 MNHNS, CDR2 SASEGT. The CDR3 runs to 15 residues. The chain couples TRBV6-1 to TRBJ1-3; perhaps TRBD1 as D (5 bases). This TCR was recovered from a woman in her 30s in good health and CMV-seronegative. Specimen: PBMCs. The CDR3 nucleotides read TGTGCCAGCAGGCCGTCAGGGCTAATGGGAAACACCATATATTTT. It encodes CASRPSGLMGNTIYF.